In this sample, the clone carrying this TCR beta chain turned up a few times. The data stem from a study of blood T cells in healthy people across ages. Primers used in a second PCR of roughly 6 to 11 cycles were a sample-barcoded 5' primer and a J-beta primer mix. TCRdb itself ran the 5' RACE reads through MiXCR, one entry per CDR3 protein. This table has 650,000 to 1,000,000 distinct CDR3 sequences, under 40% appearing once. The CDR3 consists of 12 residues. Between the trimmed V and J ends, which lost 8 bases and 6 bases, there was a span of 14 bases. Sequenced material: blood. The sequence was obtained from a man aged 18 to 29 in good health. The chain combines TRBV12-3 or TRBV12-4 with TRBJ2-7; D perhaps matches TRBD1 (6 bases). Here the CDR3 DNA reads TGTGCCAGCGCCCCGGACAGTCGCGAGCAGTACTTC. It codes for CASAPDSREQYF.